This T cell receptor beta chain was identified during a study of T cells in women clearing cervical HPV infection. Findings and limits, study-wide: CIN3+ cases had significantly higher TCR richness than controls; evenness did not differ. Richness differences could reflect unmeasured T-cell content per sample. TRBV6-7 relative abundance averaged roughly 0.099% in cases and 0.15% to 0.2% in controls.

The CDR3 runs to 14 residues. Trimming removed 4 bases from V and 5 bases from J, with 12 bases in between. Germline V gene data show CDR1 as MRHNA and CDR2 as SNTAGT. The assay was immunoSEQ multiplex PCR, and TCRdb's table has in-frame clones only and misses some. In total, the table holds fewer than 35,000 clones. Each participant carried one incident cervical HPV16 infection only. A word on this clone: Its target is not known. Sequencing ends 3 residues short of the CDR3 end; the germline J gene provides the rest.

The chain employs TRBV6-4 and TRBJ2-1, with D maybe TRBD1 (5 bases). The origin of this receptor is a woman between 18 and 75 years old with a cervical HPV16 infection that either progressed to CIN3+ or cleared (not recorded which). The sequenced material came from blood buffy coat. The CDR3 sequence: CASSVDSNHNEQFF. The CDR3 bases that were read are TGTGCCAGCAGTGTAGACAGCAACCACAATGAG.